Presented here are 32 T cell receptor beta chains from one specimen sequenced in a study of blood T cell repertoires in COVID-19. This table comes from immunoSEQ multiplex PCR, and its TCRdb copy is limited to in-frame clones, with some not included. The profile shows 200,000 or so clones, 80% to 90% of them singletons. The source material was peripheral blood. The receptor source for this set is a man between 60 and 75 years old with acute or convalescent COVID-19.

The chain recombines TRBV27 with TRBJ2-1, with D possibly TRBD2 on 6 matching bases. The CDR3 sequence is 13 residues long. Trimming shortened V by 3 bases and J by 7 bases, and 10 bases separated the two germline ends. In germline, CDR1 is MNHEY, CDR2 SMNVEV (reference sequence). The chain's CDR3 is CASSLDGRNEQFF. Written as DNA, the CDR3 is TGTGCCAGCAGTTTGGATGGGAGGAATGAGCAGTTCTTC.

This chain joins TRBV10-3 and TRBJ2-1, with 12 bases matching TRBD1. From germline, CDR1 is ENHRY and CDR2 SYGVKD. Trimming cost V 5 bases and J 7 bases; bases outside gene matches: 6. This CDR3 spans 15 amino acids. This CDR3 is CAISRSGQGANEQFF. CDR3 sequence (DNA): TGTGCCATCAGTCGATCGGGACAGGGGGCAAATGAGCAGTTCTTC.

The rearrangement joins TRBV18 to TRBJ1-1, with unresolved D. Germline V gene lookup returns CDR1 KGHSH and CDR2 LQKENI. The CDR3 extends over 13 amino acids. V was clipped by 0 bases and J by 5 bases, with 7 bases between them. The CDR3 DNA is TGTGCCAGCTCACCACCCCTAAGAACTGAAGCTTTCTTT. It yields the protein CASSPPLRTEAFF.

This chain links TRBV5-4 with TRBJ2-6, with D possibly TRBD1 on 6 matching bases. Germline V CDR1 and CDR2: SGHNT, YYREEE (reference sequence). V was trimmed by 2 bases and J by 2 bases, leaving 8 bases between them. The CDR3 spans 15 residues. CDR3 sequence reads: CASSLQGTGANVLTF. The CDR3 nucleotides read TGTGCCAGCAGCTTACAGGGCACTGGGGCCAACGTCCTGACTTTC.

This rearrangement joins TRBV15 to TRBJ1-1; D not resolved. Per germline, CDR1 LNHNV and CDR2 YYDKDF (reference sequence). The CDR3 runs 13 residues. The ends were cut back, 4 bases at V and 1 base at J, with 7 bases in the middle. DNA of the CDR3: TGTGCCACCAGCACTCACAGGAACACTGAAGCTTTCTTT. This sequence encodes CATSTHRNTEAFF. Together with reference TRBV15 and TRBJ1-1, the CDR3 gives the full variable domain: DAMVIQNPRYQVTQFGKPVTLSCSQTLNHNVMYWYQQKSSQAPKLLFHYYDKDFNNEADTPDNFQSRRPNTSFCFLDIRSPGLGDTAMYLCATSTHRNTEAFFGQGTRLTVV.

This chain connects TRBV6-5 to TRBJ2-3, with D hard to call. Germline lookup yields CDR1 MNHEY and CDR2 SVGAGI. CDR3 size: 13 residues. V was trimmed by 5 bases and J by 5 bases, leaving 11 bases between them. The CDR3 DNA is TGTGCCAGCAGTCTCCAGGTACAAGATACGCAGTATTTT. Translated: CASSLQVQDTQYF.

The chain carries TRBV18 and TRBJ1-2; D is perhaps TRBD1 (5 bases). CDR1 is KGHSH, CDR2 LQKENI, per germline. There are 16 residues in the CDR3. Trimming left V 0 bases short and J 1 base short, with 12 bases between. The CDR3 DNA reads TGTGCCAGCTCACCACCGGGAAGGGGTATTAACTATGGCTACACCTTC. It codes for CASSPPGRGINYGYTF.

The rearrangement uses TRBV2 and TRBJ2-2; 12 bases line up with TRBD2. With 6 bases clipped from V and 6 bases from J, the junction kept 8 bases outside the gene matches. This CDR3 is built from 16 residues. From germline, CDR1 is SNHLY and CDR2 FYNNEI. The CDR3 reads CASSATSGRRAGELFF. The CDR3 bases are TGTGCCAGCAGCGCGACTAGCGGGAGACGTGCCGGGGAGCTGTTTTTT.

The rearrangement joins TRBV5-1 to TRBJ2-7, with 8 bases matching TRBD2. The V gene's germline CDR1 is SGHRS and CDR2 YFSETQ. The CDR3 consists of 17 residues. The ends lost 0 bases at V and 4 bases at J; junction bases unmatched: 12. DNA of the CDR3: TGCGCCAGCAGCTTGGAACCCTCGGGGGCGGGAGGATACGAGCAGTACTTC. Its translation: CASSLEPSGAGGYEQYF.

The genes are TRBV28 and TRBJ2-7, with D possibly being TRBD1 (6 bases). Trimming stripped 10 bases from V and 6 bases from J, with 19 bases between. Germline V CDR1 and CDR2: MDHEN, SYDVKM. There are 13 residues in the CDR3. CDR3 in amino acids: CAITGTQSVEQYF. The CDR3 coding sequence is TGTGCCATCACCGGGACACAAAGCGTCGAGCAGTACTTC. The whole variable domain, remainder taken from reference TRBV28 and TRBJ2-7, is DVKVTQSSRYLVKRTGEKVFLECVQDMDHENMFWYRQDPGLGLRLIYFSYDVKMKEKGDIPEGYSVSREKKERFSLILESASTNQTSMYLCAITGTQSVEQYFGPGTRLTVT.

CDR3 nucleotides: TGCGCCAGCAGCTTGGGGGGACTAGCGCAGATAGATACGCAGTATTTT. Translated: CASSLGGLAQIDTQYF. The V gene is TRBV5-1, the J gene TRBJ2-3, with 10 bases aligning to TRBD2. Germline V lookup: CDR1 SGHRS, CDR2 YFSETQ. V trimming: 0 bases; J trimming: 5 bases; junction bases outside the gene matches: 6. The CDR3 loop spans 16 amino acids.

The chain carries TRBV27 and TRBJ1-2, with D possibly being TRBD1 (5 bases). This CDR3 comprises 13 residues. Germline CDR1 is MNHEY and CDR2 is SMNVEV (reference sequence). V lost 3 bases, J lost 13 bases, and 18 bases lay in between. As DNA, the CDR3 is TGTGCCAGCAGTTTCAGGGCCTCCAGGGTGGCCACCTTC. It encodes CASSFRASRVATF.

The CDR3 DNA reads as TGTGCCAGCAGTTTTGGGGGAGGTGGCAATCAGCCCCAGCATTTT. It codes for CASSFGGGGNQPQHF. This chain connects TRBV27 to TRBJ1-5; a weak D match, TRBD1 (5 bases). Germline V gene lookup returns CDR1 MNHEY and CDR2 SMNVEV (reference sequence). The V and J ends lost 3 bases and 2 bases respectively, with 11 bases between them. The CDR3 extends over 15 amino acids.

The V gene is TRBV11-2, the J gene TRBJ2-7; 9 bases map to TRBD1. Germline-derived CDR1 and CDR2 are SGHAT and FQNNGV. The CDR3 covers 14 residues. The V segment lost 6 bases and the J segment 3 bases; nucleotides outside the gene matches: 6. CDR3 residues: CASSRPGQGYEQYF. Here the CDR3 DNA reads TGTGCCAGCAGTCGACCGGGACAGGGCTACGAGCAGTACTTC.

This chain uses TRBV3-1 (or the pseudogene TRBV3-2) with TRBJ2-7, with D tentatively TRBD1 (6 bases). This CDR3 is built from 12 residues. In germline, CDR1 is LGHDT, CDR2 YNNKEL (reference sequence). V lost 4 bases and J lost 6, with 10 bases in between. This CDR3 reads CASSPQGSEQYF. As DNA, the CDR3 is TGTGCCAGCAGCCCCCAGGGGAGCGAGCAGTACTTC.

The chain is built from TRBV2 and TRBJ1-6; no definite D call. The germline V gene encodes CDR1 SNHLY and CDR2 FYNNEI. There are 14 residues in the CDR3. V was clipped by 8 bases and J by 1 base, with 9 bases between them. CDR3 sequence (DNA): TGTGCCAGCCGAGGGTCGTCCTATAATTCACCCCTCCACTTT. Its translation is CASRGSSYNSPLHF.

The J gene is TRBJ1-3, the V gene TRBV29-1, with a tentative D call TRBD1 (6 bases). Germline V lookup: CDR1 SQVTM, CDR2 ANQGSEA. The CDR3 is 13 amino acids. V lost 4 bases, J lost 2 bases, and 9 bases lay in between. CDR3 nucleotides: TGCAGCGTTGTACAGGGCACTGGAAACACCATATATTTT. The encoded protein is CSVVQGTGNTIYF.

DNA for the CDR3: TGTGCCAGTAGCGTACAGGTGACCTATGGCTACACCTTC. Residues: CASSVQVTYGYTF. J is TRBJ1-2 and V is TRBV19; D is perhaps TRBD1 (5 bases). The germline V and J ends were trimmed by 6 bases and 4 bases, with 12 bases remaining between them. The CDR3 is 13 amino acids. Germline V gene data show CDR1 as LNHDA and CDR2 as SQIVND (reference sequence). The variable domain in full, with the rest retrieved from reference TRBV19 and TRBJ1-2, is DGGITQSPKYLFRKEGQNVTLSCEQNLNHDAMYWYRQDPGQGLRLIYYSQIVNDFQKGDIAEGYSVSREKKESFPLTVTSAQKNPTAFYLCASSVQVTYGYTFGSGTRLTVV.

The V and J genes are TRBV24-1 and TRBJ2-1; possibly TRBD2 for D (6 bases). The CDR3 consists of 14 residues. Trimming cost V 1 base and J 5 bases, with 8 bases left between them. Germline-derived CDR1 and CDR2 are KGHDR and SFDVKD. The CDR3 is CATSDFGGNNEQFF. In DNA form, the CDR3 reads TGTGCCACCAGTGATTTTGGAGGGAACAATGAGCAGTTCTTC.

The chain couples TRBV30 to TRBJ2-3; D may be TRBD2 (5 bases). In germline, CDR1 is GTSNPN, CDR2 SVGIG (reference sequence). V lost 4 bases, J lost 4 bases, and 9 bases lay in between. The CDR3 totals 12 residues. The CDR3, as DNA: TGTGCCTGGAATCCGGGGTCAGATACGCAGTATTTT. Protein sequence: CAWNPGSDTQYF.

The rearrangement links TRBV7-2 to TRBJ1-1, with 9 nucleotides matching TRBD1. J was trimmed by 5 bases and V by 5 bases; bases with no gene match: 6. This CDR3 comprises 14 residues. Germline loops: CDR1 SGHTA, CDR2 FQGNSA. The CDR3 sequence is CASSPADRGTEAFF. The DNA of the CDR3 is TGTGCCAGCAGCCCAGCGGACAGGGGAACTGAAGCTTTCTTT.

The DNA of the CDR3 is TGTGCCAGTAGTAGTCACAGGGATGGCTACACCTTC. It translates to CASSSHRDGYTF. The chain carries TRBV19 and TRBJ1-2; TRBD1 is a possible D gene (6 bases). The V gene lost 4 bases and the J gene lost 6 bases, with 9 bases spanning the gap. Germline CDR1 is LNHDA and CDR2 is SQIVND (reference sequence). The CDR3 has 12 residues.

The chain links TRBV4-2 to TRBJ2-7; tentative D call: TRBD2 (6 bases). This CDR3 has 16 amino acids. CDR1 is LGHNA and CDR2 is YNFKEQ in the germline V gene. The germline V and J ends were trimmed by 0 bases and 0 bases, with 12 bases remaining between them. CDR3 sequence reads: CASSQDLGSSSYEQYF. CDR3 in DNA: TGTGCCAGCAGCCAAGATCTCGGGAGTAGCTCCTACGAGCAGTACTTC.

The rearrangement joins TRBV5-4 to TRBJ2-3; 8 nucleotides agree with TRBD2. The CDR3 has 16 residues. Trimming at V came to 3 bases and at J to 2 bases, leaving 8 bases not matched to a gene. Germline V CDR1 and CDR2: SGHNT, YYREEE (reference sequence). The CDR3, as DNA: TGTGCCAGCAGCTCCTCACTAGCGGCCTACACAGATACGCAGTATTTT. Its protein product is CASSSSLAAYTDTQYF. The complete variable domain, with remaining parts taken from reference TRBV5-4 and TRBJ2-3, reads ETGVTQSPTHLIKTRGQQVTLRCSSQSGHNTVSWYQQALGQGPQFIFQYYREEENGRGNFPPRFSGLQFPNYSSELNVNALELDDSALYLCASSSSLAAYTDTQYFGPGTRLTVL.

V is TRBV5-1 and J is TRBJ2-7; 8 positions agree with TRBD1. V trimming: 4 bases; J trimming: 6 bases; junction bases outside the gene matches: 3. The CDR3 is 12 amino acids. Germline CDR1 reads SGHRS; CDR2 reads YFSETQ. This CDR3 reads CASSEGTGEQYF. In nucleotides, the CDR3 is TGCGCCAGCAGCGAGGGGACAGGCGAGCAGTACTTC.

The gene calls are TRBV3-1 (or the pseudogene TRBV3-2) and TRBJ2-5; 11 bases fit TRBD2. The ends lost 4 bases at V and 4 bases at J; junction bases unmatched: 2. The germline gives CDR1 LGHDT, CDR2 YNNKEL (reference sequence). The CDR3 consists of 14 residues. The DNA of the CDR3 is TGTGCCAGCAGCCCTGGACTAGCGGGAGAGACCCAGTACTTC. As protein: CASSPGLAGETQYF.

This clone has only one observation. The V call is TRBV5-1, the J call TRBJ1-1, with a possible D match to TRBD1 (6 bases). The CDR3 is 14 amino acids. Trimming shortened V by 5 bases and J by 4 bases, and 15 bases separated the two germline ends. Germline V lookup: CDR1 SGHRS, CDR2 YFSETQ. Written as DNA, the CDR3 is TGCGCCAGCAGTCGGCAGGGGATCGGCACTGAAGCTTTCTTT. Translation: CASSRQGIGTEAFF. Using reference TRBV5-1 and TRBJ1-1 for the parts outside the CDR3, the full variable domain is KAGVTQTPRYLIKTRGQQVTLSCSPISGHRSVSWYQQTPGQGLQFLFEYFSETQRNKGNFPGRFSGRQFSNSRSEMNVSTLELGDSALYLCASSRQGIGTEAFFGQGTRLTVV.

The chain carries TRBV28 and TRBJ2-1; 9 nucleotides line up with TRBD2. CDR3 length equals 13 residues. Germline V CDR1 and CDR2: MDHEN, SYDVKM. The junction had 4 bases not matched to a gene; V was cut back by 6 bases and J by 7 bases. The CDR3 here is CASRWGLANEQFF. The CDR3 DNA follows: TGTGCCAGCAGGTGGGGACTAGCTAATGAGCAGTTCTTC.

The CDR3 nucleotides are TGCGCCAGCAGCTTGGGACAGGGGTTCAATGAGCAGTTCTTC. Encoded protein: CASSLGQGFNEQFF. The chain employs TRBV5-1 and TRBJ2-1; 8 bases fit TRBD1. Trimming removed 0 bases from V and 6 bases from J; junction bases left unmatched: 2. There are 14 residues in the CDR3. Germline CDR1 SGHRS, CDR2 YFSETQ.

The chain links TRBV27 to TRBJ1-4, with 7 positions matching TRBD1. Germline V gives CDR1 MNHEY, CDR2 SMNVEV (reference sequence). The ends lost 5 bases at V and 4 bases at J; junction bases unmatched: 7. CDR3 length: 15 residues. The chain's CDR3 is CASSRQGGLNEKLFF. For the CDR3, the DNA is TGTGCCAGCAGTAGACAGGGAGGTCTTAATGAAAAACTGTTTTTT.

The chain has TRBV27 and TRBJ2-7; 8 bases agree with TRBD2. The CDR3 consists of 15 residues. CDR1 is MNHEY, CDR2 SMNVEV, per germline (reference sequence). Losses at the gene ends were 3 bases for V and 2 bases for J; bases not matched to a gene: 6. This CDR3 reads CASSLRAGETYEQYF. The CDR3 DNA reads TGTGCCAGCAGTTTGAGAGCGGGGGAGACCTACGAGCAGTACTTC.

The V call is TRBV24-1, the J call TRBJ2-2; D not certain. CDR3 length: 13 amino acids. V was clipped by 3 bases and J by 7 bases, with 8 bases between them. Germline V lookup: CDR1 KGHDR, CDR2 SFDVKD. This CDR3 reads CATSDAYGGELFF. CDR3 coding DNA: TGTGCCACCAGTGATGCTTACGGCGGGGAGCTGTTTTTT.